This T cell receptor beta chain was recorded in a study of T-cell reconstitution after alpha-beta-depleted transplantation in children. Preparation of the TCRbeta library involved a method that used unique molecular identifiers. TCRdb re-called the PCR reads with MiXCR, one entry per CDR3 protein. The table lists around 93,000 distinct CDR3 sequences, roughly 8% of them singletons. V was shortened by 4 bases and J by 2 bases, with 12 bases between the two germline ends. The CDR3 spans 15 residues. Germline V gene sequence: CDR1 LNHDA, CDR2 SQIVND (reference sequence). Note on this clonotype: A much larger clone differs from this one at a single base, so this may be a read error.

This specimen consisted of PBMCs from the stem cell graft donor, obtained from the stem cell graft. The rearrangement links TRBV19 to TRBJ1-5; D is perhaps TRBD1 (6 bases). The TCR was taken from a human donor who donated a stem cell graft to a child with congenital amegakaryocytic thrombocytopenia. The CDR3 DNA is TGTGCCAGTAGTAGGGGGACACAGGGCAATCAGCCCCAGCATTTT. It codes for CASSRGTQGNQPQHF.